The 14 T cell receptor beta chains presented below share a single source sample, sequenced in a study of cytomegalovirus exposure and HLA in healthy donors. Primers: 60 Vbeta forward and 13 Jbeta reverse. Clones were sequenced by immunoSEQ multiplex PCR, and TCRdb holds only the in-frame ones, with some missing. In total, the table holds 200,000 or so clones. Sequenced sample: PBMCs. These receptors were collected from a boy between 10 and 17 years old in good health and CMV-seronegative.

A remark on this clone: A read error may produce the germline difference seen at one junction end. The gene calls are TRBV5-6 and TRBJ2-6; D possibly corresponds to TRBD1 (5 bases). Germline-derived CDR1 and CDR2 are SGHDT and YYEEEE. The CDR3 runs 18 residues. The CDR3 loop is CATRLNKGIYSEANVLTF. The CDR3 nucleotides are TGTGCCACGCGCCTAAATAAGGGGATTTACTCTGAGGCCAACGTCCTGACTTTC.

The chain links TRBV7-6 to TRBJ2-5, with TRBD2 matching 7 bases. CDR1 is SGHVS, CDR2 FNYEAQ, per germline. The CDR3 runs 15 residues. J lost 5 bases, V lost 4 bases, and 10 bases had no gene match. CDR3 DNA sequence: TGTGCCAGCAGCTCGCGGACTAGTCCGGCGGAGACCCAGTACTTC. Protein: CASSSRTSPAETQYF.

This chain joins TRBV5-1 and TRBJ1-4, with 8 bases identical to TRBD1. V lost 2 bases and J lost 3; bases outside the gene matches: 9. The CDR3 length is 17 residues. The germline V gene has CDR1 SGHRS and CDR2 YFSETQ. CDR3 sequence reads: CASSFWTGSDSNEKLFF. The CDR3 coding sequence is TGCGCCAGCAGCTTTTGGACAGGGTCGGATTCTAATGAAAAACTGTTTTTT.

DNA of the CDR3: TGTGCCAGTAGTATACGCAGGGGAAGTACCCACACTGAAGCTTTCTTT. It translates to CASSIRRGSTHTEAFF. The chain couples TRBV19 to TRBJ1-1; D is perhaps TRBD1 (6 bases). Germline lookup yields CDR1 LNHDA and CDR2 SQIVND (reference sequence). This CDR3 is 16 amino acids long. Trimming took off 2 bases at V and 3 bases at J, with 16 bases between the two ends.

V and J are TRBV5-1 and TRBJ2-2; 8 positions match TRBD1. This CDR3 spans 14 amino acids. Trimming took 4 bases from V and 6 from J; bases not matched to a gene: 5. Per germline, CDR1 SGHRS and CDR2 YFSETQ. The CDR3 reads CASSPTGVAGELFF. The CDR3 nucleotides read TGCGCCAGCAGCCCGACAGGGGTGGCCGGGGAGCTGTTTTTT.

V gene TRBV11-2 combines with J gene TRBJ1-5, with 11 bases identical to TRBD1. Per the germline V gene, CDR1 is SGHAT and CDR2 is FQNNGV. Germline trimming cut 5 bases from V and 6 bases from J; bases unmatched to any gene: 6. The CDR3 is 15 residues long. The CDR3 is CASSRTGGLGQPQHF. Written as DNA, the CDR3 is TGTGCCAGCAGCCGGACAGGGGGCCTTGGTCAGCCCCAGCATTTT. Full variable domain (remainder filled in from reference TRBV11-2 and TRBJ1-5): EAGVAQSPRYKIIEKRQSVAFWCNPISGHATLYWYQQILGQGPKLLIQFQNNGVVDDSQLPKDRFSAERLKGVDSTLKIQPAKLEDSAVYLCASSRTGGLGQPQHFGDGTRLSIL.

This chain joins TRBV7-9 and TRBJ2-3; 11 bases match TRBD2. J lost 1 base, V lost 4 bases, and 4 bases had no gene match. The CDR3 is 16 residues long. CDR1 is SEHNR and CDR2 is FQNEAQ in the germline V gene (reference sequence). The DNA for the CDR3 is TGTGCCAGCAGCTCCCTACTAGCGGGGGGCACAGATACGCAGTATTTT. It yields the protein CASSSLLAGGTDTQYF.

CDR3 residues: CASSLWQGNYEQYF. The DNA for the CDR3 is TGTGCCAGCAGCTTGTGGCAGGGCAACTACGAGCAGTACTTC. This sequence joins TRBV5-6 and TRBJ2-7, with TRBD1 as a possible D gene (5 bases). The CDR3 has 14 amino acids. V was pared by 1 base and J by 3 bases, with 11 bases between. Germline values: CDR1 SGHDT, CDR2 YYEEEE. Complete variable domain (other parts from reference TRBV5-6 and TRBJ2-7): DAGVTQSPTHLIKTRGQQVTLRCSPKSGHDTVSWYQQALGQGPQFIFQYYEEEERQRGNFPDRFSGHQFPNYSSELNVNALLLGDSALYLCASSLWQGNYEQYFGPGTRLTVT.

On this clone itself: The sample has other DNA sequences that encode this CDR3 too. The chain links TRBV7-9 to TRBJ2-7; 9 bases line up with TRBD2. J lost 5 bases, V lost 8 bases, and 7 bases had no gene match. Germline V gene data show CDR1 as SEHNR and CDR2 as FQNEAQ (reference sequence). This CDR3 comprises 13 residues. CDR3 in DNA: TGTGCCAGCCTAGGGGTAGCGGGGGACGAGCAGTACTTC. It codes for CASLGVAGDEQYF.

The chain couples TRBV4-1 to TRBJ2-5; 9 bases are a match to TRBD2. Trimming removed 1 base from V and 1 base from J; junction bases left unmatched: 4. Germline V CDR1 and CDR2: MGHRA, YSYEKL. The CDR3 contains 16 residues. CDR3 in amino acids: CASSQVAGARQETQYF. CDR3 in DNA: TGCGCCAGCAGCCAAGTAGCGGGGGCTCGCCAAGAGACCCAGTACTTC.

V usage is TRBV7-2 and J usage is TRBJ1-5; TRBD1 aligns across 8 bases. The V gene's germline CDR1 is SGHTA and CDR2 FQGNSA. This CDR3 has 15 residues. Trimming took 1 base from V and 5 from J; bases not matched to a gene: 4. The chain's CDR3 is CASSLGDRGDQPQHF. The CDR3 DNA is TGTGCCAGCAGCTTAGGTGACAGGGGAGATCAGCCCCAGCATTTT.

The chain's CDR3 is CASSVTSSNEQFF. CDR3 nucleotides: TGTGCCAGCAGTGTGACTAGTTCAAATGAGCAGTTCTTC. This rearrangement joins TRBV6-4 to TRBJ2-1; D possibly corresponds to TRBD2 (6 bases). This CDR3 region has 13 residues. The V and J ends lost 4 bases and 7 bases respectively, with 11 bases between them. Per the germline V gene, CDR1 is MRHNA and CDR2 is SNTAGT.

The chain carries TRBV6-5 and TRBJ2-1; D not resolved. The CDR3 contains 13 residues. Per germline, CDR1 MNHEY and CDR2 SVGAGI. V was shortened by 0 bases and J by 5 bases, with 5 bases between the two germline ends. CDR3 residues: CASSYSRDNEQFF. CDR3 coding DNA: TGTGCCAGCAGTTACTCGCGAGACAATGAGCAGTTCTTC.

The rearrangement uses TRBV28 and TRBJ2-5, with 8 bases fitting TRBD2. The V gene's germline CDR1 is MDHEN and CDR2 SYDVKM. J gave up 4 bases and V 9 bases, and 10 bases lay outside the gene matches. This CDR3 comprises 14 residues. As DNA, the CDR3 is TGTGCCAGTATACCGGGACTAGGTGCAGAGACCCAGTACTTC. Translating it yields CASIPGLGAETQYF. The complete variable domain, with remaining parts taken from reference TRBV28 and TRBJ2-5, reads DVKVTQSSRYLVKRTGEKVFLECVQDMDHENMFWYRQDPGLGLRLIYFSYDVKMKEKGDIPEGYSVSREKKERFSLILESASTNQTSMYLCASIPGLGAETQYFGPGTRLLVL.